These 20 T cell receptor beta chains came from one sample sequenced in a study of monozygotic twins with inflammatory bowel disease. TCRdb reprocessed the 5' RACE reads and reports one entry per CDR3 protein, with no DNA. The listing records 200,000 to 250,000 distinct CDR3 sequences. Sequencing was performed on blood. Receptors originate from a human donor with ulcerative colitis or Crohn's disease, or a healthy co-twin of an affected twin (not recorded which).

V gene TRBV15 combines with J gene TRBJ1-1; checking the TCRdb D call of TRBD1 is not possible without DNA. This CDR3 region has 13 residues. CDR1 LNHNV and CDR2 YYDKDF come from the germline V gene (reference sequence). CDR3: CATSIEGGTEAFF.

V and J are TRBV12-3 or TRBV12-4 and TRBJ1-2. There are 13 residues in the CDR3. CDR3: CASSLESAYGYTF.

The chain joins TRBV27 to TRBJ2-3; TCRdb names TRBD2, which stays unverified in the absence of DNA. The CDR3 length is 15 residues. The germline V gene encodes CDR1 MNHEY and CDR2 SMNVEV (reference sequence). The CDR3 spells CASSPTRRITDTQYF.

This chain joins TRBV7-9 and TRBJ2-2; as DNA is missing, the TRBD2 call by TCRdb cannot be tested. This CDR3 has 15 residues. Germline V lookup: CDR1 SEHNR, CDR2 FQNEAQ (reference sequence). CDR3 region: CASSPRERNTGELFF.

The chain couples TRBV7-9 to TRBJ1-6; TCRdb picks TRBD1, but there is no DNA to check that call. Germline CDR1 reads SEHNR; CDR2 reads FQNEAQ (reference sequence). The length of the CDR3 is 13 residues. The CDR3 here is CASSSPETLSLHF. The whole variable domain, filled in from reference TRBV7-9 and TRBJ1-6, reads DTGVSQNPRHKITKRGQNVTFRCDPISEHNRLYWYRQTLGQGPEFLTYFQNEAQLEKSRLLSDRFSAERPKGSFSTLEIQRTEQGDSAMYLCASSSPETLSLHFGNGTRLTVT.

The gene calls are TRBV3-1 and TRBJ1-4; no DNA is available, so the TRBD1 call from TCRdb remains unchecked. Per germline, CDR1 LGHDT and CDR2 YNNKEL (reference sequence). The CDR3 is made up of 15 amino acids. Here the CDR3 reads CASSQVGGLNEKLFF.

The CDR3 spells CASSSGTSGGHVTQYF. This chain links TRBV12-3 or TRBV12-4 with TRBJ2-3; the TRBD2 assignment by TCRdb is unverifiable without DNA. CDR3 size: 16 residues.

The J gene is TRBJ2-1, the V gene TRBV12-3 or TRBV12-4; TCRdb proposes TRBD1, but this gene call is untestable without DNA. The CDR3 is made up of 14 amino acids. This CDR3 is CASSDQGVGNEQFF.

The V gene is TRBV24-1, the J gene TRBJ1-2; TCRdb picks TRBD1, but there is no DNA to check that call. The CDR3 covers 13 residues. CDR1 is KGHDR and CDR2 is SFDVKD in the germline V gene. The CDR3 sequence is CATSAGQSYGYTF.

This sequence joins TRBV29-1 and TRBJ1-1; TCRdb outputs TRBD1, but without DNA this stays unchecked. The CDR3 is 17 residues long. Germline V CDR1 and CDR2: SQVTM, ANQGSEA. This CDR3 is CSVGARGRWDEGTEAFF.

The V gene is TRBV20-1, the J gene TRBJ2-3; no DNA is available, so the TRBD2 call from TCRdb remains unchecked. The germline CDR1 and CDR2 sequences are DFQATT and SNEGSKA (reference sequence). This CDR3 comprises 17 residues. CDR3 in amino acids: CSAEGTSGVPSTDTQYF.

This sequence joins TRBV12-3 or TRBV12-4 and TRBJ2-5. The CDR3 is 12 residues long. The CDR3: CASSLVKETQYF.

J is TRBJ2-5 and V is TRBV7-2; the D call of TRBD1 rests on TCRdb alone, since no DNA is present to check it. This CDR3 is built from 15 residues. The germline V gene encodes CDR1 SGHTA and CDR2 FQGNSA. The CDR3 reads CASSTQTGPRETQYF.

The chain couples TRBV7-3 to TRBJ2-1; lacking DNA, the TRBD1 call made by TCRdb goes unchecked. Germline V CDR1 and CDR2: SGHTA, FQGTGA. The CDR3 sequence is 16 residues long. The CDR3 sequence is CASSLNWGSPYNEQFF.

The CDR3 here is CASSLEAVGSSYEQYF. The chain is built from TRBV11-1 and TRBJ2-7. CDR1 and CDR2 from the germline V gene are SGHAT and FQDESV (reference sequence). This CDR3 spans 16 amino acids.

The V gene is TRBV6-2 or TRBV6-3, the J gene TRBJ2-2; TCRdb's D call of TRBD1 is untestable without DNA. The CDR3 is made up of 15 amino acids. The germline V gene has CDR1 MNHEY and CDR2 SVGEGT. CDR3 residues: CASSYLTGHTGELFF.

This chain's CDR3 is CSVESRDRAYEQYF. The rearrangement joins TRBV29-1 to TRBJ2-7; the TCRdb D gene call, TRBD1, has no DNA to confirm it. The CDR3 totals 14 residues. Germline CDR1 reads SQVTM; CDR2 reads ANQGSEA.

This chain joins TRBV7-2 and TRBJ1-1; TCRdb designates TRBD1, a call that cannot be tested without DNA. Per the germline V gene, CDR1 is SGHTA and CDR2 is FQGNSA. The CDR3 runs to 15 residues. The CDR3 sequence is CASSPWGAGGVEAFF.

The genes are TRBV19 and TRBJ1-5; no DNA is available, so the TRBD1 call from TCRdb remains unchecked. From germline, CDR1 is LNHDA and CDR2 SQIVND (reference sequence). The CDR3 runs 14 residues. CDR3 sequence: CASSTTGNNQPQHF.

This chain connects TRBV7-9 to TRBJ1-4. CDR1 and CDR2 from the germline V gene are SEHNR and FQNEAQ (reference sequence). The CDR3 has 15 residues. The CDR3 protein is CASSLASGTLGELFF.